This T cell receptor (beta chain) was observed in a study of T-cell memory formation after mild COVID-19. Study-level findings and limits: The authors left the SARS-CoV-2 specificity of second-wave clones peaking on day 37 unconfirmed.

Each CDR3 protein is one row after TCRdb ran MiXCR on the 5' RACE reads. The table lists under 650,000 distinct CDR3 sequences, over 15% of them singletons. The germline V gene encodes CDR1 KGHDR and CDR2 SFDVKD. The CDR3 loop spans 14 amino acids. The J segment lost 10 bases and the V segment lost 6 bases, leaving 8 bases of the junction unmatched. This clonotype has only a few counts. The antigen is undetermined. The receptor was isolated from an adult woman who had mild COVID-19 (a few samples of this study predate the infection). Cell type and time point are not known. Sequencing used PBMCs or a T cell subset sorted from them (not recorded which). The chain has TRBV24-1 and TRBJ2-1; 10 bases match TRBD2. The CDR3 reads CATSRAGGVGEQFF. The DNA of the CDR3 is TGTGCCACCAGTAGAGCGGGAGGGGTCGGCGAGCAGTTCTTC.